This T cell receptor (beta chain) appears in the sequencing data of a study of Ad26.COV2.S vaccination and SARS-CoV-2 variants (dated by TCRdb to the early 2020s). Regarding the research as a whole: TCRbeta repertoire sequencing served as the tool for gauging how specific and how broad the SARS-CoV-2-reactive T cell receptors were following Ad26.COV2.S vaccination. A total of around 32 samples were included in the TCR-sequenced set, comprising some 20 Ad26.COV2.S vaccine recipients, 5 placebo recipients and 8 SARS-CoV-2 convalescent individuals.

The immunoSEQ Assay was used to sequence TCRbeta CDR3 regions. After extraction, genomic DNA underwent amplification by bias-controlled multiplex PCR, followed by high-throughput sequencing. As for the original processing: To quantify the absolute abundance of every unique TCRbeta CDR3 region, sequences were collapsed and filtered. T cell fraction was estimated by normalizing TCRbeta template counts to usable DNA, with usable DNA measured through amplification of reference genes found in all nucleated cells. Repertoire TCRs were annotated as SARS-CoV-2-specific when V gene, CDR3 amino acid sequence and J gene were exactly matched to a known reactive TCR set. The reference SARS-CoV-2 TCR set was derived from MIRA and filtered for enrichment in COVID-19-positive ImmuneCODE repertoires, a step that removed public or cross-reactive TCRs. Based on the MIRA antigens, annotated TCRs were further analysed at the level of specific ORF or position within ORF. Depth was the summed frequency of annotated unique rearrangements, while breadth was defined as annotated unique rearrangements over total unique productive rearrangements. Two-sided Wilcoxon rank-sum tests were applied when comparing TCR breadth between groups. TCRdb re-hosts the immuneACCESS table, in-frame sequences only. Its copies lack some clones; in the studies checked, an unresolved V gene accounts for under half of them, and the cause for the rest is not known. V and J calls and clone size are copied from that table; D and trimming were computed from the DNA. The sample table contains under 150,000 clones; only one count was recorded for approximately 90% of them. The leading ten clones occupy 5% of the sample.

The time point label here, explained by the study, means: individuals recovered from natural SARS-CoV-2 infection. As for this clone: It has no known antigen specificity. No base quality values were provided; no much bigger clone lies one nucleotide off.

From cysteine to phenylalanine, the CDR3 is 15 amino acids long. The read is trimmed to its CDR3 DNA, 45 bases read in frame from base 1. CDR1 and CDR2 are read off the germline V gene (reference sequence) as MNHEY and SMNVEV. After removal of 1 base from V and 6 bases from J, the junction retains 3 bases not matched to a gene. Study-wide conclusions, independent of this receptor: It was noted by the authors that total T cell responses may have been underestimated by the TCR breadth and depth analyses. Spike-specific TCR breadth was higher in Ad26.COV2.S recipients than in placebo recipients (P = 0.0014). After vaccination, spike-specific CD8+ and CD4+ T cell responses were reported to show substantial breadth. Comparable non-spike TCR breadth was observed between vaccine and placebo recipients, consistent with only spike being contained in the vaccine.

This material consisted of peripheral blood, taken after recovery from COVID-19. The TCR sequence derives from a human donor who had recovered from COVID-19. The chain joins TRBV27 to TRBJ1-1, with 12 bases in between that match TRBD1. The CDR3 corresponds to CASSLYGTGGSEAFF. DNA sequence: TGTGCCAGCAGTTTATACGGGACAGGGGGCTCTGAAGCTTTCTTT.